The source of this T cell receptor (beta chain) is a study of T cell changes during pregnancy in multiple sclerosis. Produced via immunoSEQ multiplex PCR; TCRdb's table is partial and in-frame only. Among roughly 60,000 clones, approximately 90% were seen once, and the ten largest hold around 0.57%. This CDR3 is 17 amino acids long. With 6 bases clipped from V and 7 bases from J, the junction kept 19 bases outside the gene matches. Germline CDR1 SNHLY, CDR2 FYNNEI. The sample in question was CD4+ T cells from peripheral blood mononuclear cells, obtained in the first trimester of pregnancy. The origin of this receptor is a female donor with multiple sclerosis, enrolled in a pregnancy study. V usage is TRBV2 and J usage is TRBJ2-5; 8 bases map to TRBD2. CDR3: CASRRASGSWLFWTQYF. The CDR3, as DNA: TGTGCCAGCAGAAGAGCCAGCGGGAGTTGGCTTTTCTGGACCCAGTACTTC.